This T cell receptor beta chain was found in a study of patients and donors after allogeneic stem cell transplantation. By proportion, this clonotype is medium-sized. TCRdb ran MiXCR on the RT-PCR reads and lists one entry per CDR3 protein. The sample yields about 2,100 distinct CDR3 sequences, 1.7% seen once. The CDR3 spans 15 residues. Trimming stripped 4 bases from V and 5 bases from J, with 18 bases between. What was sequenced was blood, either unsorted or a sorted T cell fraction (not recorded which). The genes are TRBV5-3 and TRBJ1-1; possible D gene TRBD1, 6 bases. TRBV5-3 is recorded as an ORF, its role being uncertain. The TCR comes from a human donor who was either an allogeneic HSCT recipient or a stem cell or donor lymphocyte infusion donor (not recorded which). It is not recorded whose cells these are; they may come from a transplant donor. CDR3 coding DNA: TGTGCCAGAAGCCCGGTGGTGGGGGGCCGAACTGAAGCTTTCTTT. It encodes CARSPVVGGRTEAFF.